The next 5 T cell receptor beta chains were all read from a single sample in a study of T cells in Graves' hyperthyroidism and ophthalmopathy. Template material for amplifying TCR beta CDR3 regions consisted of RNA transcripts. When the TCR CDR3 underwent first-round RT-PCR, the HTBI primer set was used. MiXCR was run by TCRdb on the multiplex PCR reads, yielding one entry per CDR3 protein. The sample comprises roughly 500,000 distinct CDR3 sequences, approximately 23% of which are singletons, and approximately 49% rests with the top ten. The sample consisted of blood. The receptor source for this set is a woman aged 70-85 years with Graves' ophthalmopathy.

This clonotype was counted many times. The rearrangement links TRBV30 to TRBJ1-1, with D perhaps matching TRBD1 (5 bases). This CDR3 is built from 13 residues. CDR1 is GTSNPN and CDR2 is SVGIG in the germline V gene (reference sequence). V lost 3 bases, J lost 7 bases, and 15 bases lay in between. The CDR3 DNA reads TGTGCCTGGAGGTATCGGGGGAGTGGTGAAGCTTTCTTT. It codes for CAWRYRGSGEAFF.

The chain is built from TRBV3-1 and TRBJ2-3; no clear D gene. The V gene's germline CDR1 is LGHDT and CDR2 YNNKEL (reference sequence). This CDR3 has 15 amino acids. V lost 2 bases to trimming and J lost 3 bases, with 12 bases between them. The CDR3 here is CASSQPFGKTDTQYF. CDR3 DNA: TGTGCCAGCAGCCAACCTTTTGGTAAAACAGATACGCAGTATTTT.

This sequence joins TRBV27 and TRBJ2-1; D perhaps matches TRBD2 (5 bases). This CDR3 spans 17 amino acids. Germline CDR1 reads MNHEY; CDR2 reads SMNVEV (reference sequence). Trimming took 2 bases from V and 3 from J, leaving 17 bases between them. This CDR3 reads CASSLPPISGSYNEQFF. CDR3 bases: TGTGCCAGCAGTTTACCGCCAATTTCGGGGAGCTACAATGAGCAGTTCTTC.

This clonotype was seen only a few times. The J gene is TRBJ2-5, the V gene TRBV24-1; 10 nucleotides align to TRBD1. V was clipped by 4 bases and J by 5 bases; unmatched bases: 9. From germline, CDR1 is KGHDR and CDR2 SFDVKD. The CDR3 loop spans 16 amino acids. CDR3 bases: TGTGCCACCAGTGACCCTGACAGGGGGCTAGTGGAGACCCAGTACTTC. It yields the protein CATSDPDRGLVETQYF.

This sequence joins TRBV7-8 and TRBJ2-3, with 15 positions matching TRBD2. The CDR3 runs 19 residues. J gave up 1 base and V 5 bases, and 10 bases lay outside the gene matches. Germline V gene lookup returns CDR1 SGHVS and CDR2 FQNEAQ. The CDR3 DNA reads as TGTGCCAGCAGCACCCGGACTAGCGGGAGGGGGCTCGGCACAGATACGCAGTATTTT. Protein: CASSTRTSGRGLGTDTQYF.